These T cell receptor beta chains were read from a single sample in a study of T cell repertoires in cytomegalovirus infection. The antigens these receptors bind are not known. TCRdb redid the calling of the reads with MiXCR, one entry per CDR3 protein. The data show roughly 700,000 distinct CDR3 sequences, roughly a third seen once. Source: cultured PBMCs, taken from culture after CMV antigen stimulation. Source of these receptors: a human donor in good health (CMV status not recorded). Some clones in this sample may be carry-over from other donors' samples. The CDR3 runs from the conserved cysteine through the conserved F or W. Each record gives: CDR3 DNA, CDR3 protein, J gene, D gene, V gene, clone size. The D gene is left open where the match is weak. Some rows have no size entry. The others give once, few or many, or a class for an expanded clone.

TGTGCCAGCAGCATACCTAGGACAGGGGGAAACACTGAAGCTTTCTTT	CASSIPRTGGNTEAFF	TRBJ1-1	TRBD1	TRBV7-9	NA
TGCAGTGCTACCCTCCGACAGGGAGGTTTCTCACCCCTCCACTTT	CSATLRQGGFSPLHF	TRBJ1-6	TRBD1	TRBV20-1	NA
TGTGCCAGCAGTGCCCGGACAGGTTTGGAGACCCAGTACTTC	CASSARTGLETQYF	TRBJ2-5	TRBD1	TRBV6-6	once
TGTGCCAGCAGCAAGACTAGTGTGAGTGAGCAGTTCTTC	CASSKTSVSEQFF	TRBJ2-1	NA	TRBV12-3/TRBV12-4	few
TGTGCCAGCGGGGGGGGAGCCTTCACAGATACGCAGTATTTT	CASGGGAFTDTQYF	TRBJ2-3	TRBD2	TRBV7-2	NA
TGTGCCAGCAGCCGAACGGGAGCTAGCGGGGGAGATACGCAGTATTTT	CASSRTGASGGDTQYF	TRBJ2-3	TRBD2	TRBV7-9	NA
TGTGCCAGTAGTAGGGGAGAACCGGGACACCTGCCCCTCTATGGCTACACCTTC	CASSRGEPGHLPLYGYTF	TRBJ1-2	NA	TRBV19	NA
TGCAGTGCTAGAGTGGACTTTTTAGGCACAGATACGCAGTATTTT	CSARVDFLGTDTQYF	TRBJ2-3	NA	TRBV20-1	few
TGTGCCAGTAGGAACGACAGGGTTGAAAAACTGTTTTTT	CASRNDRVEKLFF	TRBJ1-4	TRBD1	TRBV19	NA
TGCAGTGCTCCCGGGACTACCCACTATGAGCAGTTCTTC	CSAPGTTHYEQFF	TRBJ2-1	TRBD2	TRBV20-1	NA
TGCGCCAGCAGCCAAGACGGGACGGGGAGCTCTGAGGCCAACGTCCTGACTTTC	CASSQDGTGSSEANVLTF	TRBJ2-6	NA	TRBV4-1	NA
TGTGCCAGCAGACCCCGGACCCAGAGGGATCAGCCCCAGCATTTT	CASRPRTQRDQPQHF	TRBJ1-5	NA	TRBV6-2/TRBV6-3	NA
TGCGCCAGCAGCCAATGGGCAGGGCTCCGCGAGCAGTACTTC	CASSQWAGLREQYF	TRBJ2-7	NA	TRBV4-1	NA
TGCAGTGCTAGTGGGGGGGTGGGGGTCACTGAAGCTTTCTTT	CSASGGVGVTEAFF	TRBJ1-1	NA	TRBV20-1	NA
TGCAGTGCTCTCAAATCGGAAGACGTGGAGGCAGATACGCAGTATTTT	CSALKSEDVEADTQYF	TRBJ2-3	NA	TRBV20-1	NA
TGCAGCGTGAACAGGGGCAACTCTGGAAACACCATATATTTT	CSVNRGNSGNTIYF	TRBJ1-3	TRBD1	TRBV29-1	NA
TGTGCCAGCAGCATGGGGGGTAGCTCCTACAATGAGCAGTTCTTC	CASSMGGSSYNEQFF	TRBJ2-1	NA	TRBV7-2	many
TGCAGTGCTAGAGGGGGTGGTACTGAAAAACTGTTTTTT	CSARGGGTEKLFF	TRBJ1-4	NA	TRBV20-1	few
TGTGCCAGCAACCGAGAAGTAATGAACACTGAAGCTTTCTTT	CASNREVMNTEAFF	TRBJ1-1	NA	TRBV6-1	NA
TGTGCCACCAGTGACCTAGGAGATGATGAGCAGTTCTTC	CATSDLGDDEQFF	TRBJ2-1	NA	TRBV24-1	few
TGTGCCAGCAGTTTCAGACAGGGCGGAGCGGGAGTCTCCTACGAGCAGTACTTC	CASSFRQGGAGVSYEQYF	TRBJ2-7	NA	TRBV12-3/TRBV12-4	few
TGTGCCACCAACAGGGGTTACACTGAAGCTTTCTTT	CATNRGYTEAFF	TRBJ1-1	TRBD1	TRBV6-1	NA